These 29 T cell receptor beta chains originate from one sample sequenced in a study of metastatic and nonmetastatic thyroid tumors. Before thyroid surgery, none of the patients had received any treatment. Via MiXCR, TCRdb re-called the PCR reads. The sample includes approximately 38,000 clones, about 15% of them seen just once. The sample consisted of blood. These receptors were collected from a female donor with papillary thyroid cancer or a benign thyroid nodule (not recorded which). Some clones in this sample may be carry-over from other donors' samples.

This clone has a count of ten or more. This chain joins TRBV20-1 and TRBJ1-5; D might be TRBD1 (5 bases). V dropped 3 bases and J dropped 0 bases, with 15 bases sitting between them. Germline lookup yields CDR1 DFQATT and CDR2 SNEGSKA (reference sequence). This CDR3 is built from 16 residues. DNA for the CDR3: TGCAGTGCTAGGGGGGGGGAGAAATATAGCAATCAGCCCCAGCATTTT. Encoded protein: CSARGGEKYSNQPQHF.

The table lists this clone with many counts. The V gene is TRBV20-1, the J gene TRBJ1-5, with D possibly matching TRBD1 (6 bases). V lost 1 base and J 2 bases, leaving 12 bases between the germline ends. This CDR3 comprises 15 residues. In germline, CDR1 is DFQATT, CDR2 SNEGSKA (reference sequence). In DNA, the CDR3 is TGCAGTGCTAGAGCGGGGGGCGCGGGCAATCAGCCCCAGCATTTT. This gives the protein CSARAGGAGNQPQHF.

This clone was recorded many times. The rearrangement links TRBV18 to TRBJ1-1; TRBD1 is a possible D gene (5 bases). The CDR3 is made up of 13 amino acids. The germline V gene encodes CDR1 KGHSH and CDR2 LQKENI. V was cut by 3 bases and J by 7 bases, with 12 bases left in between. The CDR3 here is CASSPREIGEAFF. The CDR3 region has the DNA TGTGCCAGCTCACCCAGGGAGATTGGTGAAGCTTTCTTT.

This clone is deemed medium-sized. This chain uses TRBV15 with TRBJ2-7, with 8 bases identical to TRBD1. The CDR3 contains 15 residues. The ends lost 0 bases at V and 3 bases at J; junction bases unmatched: 4. Germline loops: CDR1 LNHNV, CDR2 YYDKDF (reference sequence). Here the CDR3 DNA reads TGTGCCACCAGCAGAGATTCAACAGGGGGCTACGAGCAGTACTTC. It specifies CATSRDSTGGYEQYF.

Points on this clone: This may stem from a read error, because a much larger clone lies one nucleotide away. The J gene is TRBJ2-3, the V gene TRBV6-2 or TRBV6-3; D gene unclear. The CDR3 runs 14 residues. Trimming cost V 1 base and J 2 bases, with 7 bases left between them. Germline V gene sequence: CDR1 MNHEY, CDR2 SVGEGT. This CDR3 reads CASSYFGITDTQYF. CDR3 coding DNA: TGTGCCAGCAGTTACTTCGGTATCACAGATACGCAGTATTTT.

This clone qualifies as medium-sized (0.01 to 0.1%). CDR3: CASSGGPGNQPQHF. The CDR3 region has the DNA TGCGCCAGCAGCGGGGGACCCGGGAATCAGCCCCAGCATTTT. V and J are TRBV5-1 and TRBJ1-5; D is possibly TRBD1 (5 bases). The CDR3 covers 14 residues. Trimming removed 4 bases at V and 4 bases at J, with 12 bases between. CDR1 is SGHRS and CDR2 is YFSETQ in the germline V gene. Drawing the rest from reference TRBV5-1 and TRBJ1-5, the complete variable domain is KAGVTQTPRYLIKTRGQQVTLSCSPISGHRSVSWYQQTPGQGLQFLFEYFSETQRNKGNFPGRFSGRQFSNSRSEMNVSTLELGDSALYLCASSGGPGNQPQHFGDGTRLSIL.

This clone showed up many times. The chain couples TRBV11-2 to TRBJ2-2; weak D call: TRBD2 (6 bases). CDR3 length: 16 residues. V gave up 4 bases and J gave up 6 bases, with 18 bases separating them. The germline V gene encodes CDR1 SGHAT and CDR2 FQNNGV. CDR3 loop: CASSSNGGAVAGELFF. The CDR3 DNA reads as TGTGCCAGCAGCTCCAACGGGGGTGCGGTAGCCGGGGAGCTGTTTTTT.

This clone was recorded many times. The rearrangement links TRBV5-6 to TRBJ2-1; D gene uncertain. Germline V gene sequence: CDR1 SGHDT, CDR2 YYEEEE. The CDR3 length is 14 residues. Trimming took off 1 base at V and 7 bases at J, with 12 bases between the two ends. The CDR3 spells CASSLWPKGNEQFF. Written as DNA, the CDR3 is TGTGCCAGCAGCTTGTGGCCGAAGGGAAATGAGCAGTTCTTC.

This sequence joins TRBV5-1 and TRBJ2-7; 12 bases map to TRBD2. After removal of 5 bases from V and 3 bases from J, the junction contained 6 bases not matched to a gene. CDR1 is SGHRS and CDR2 is YFSETQ in the germline V gene. This CDR3 comprises 15 residues. This chain's CDR3 is CASRLAGGPNYEQYF. The DNA of the CDR3 is TGCGCCAGCAGGCTAGCGGGAGGGCCGAACTACGAGCAGTACTTC.

As concerns this clone: A much larger clone is a single base away; this may be a read error. This chain links TRBV20-1 with TRBJ1-2; D remains unclear. The CDR3 sequence is 15 residues long. Deletions cut 2 bases from V and 6 bases from J, with 19 bases between. Per germline, CDR1 DFQATT and CDR2 SNEGSKA (reference sequence). The CDR3 sequence is CSARYSEGSIDGYTF. The CDR3 DNA reads as TGCAGTGCTAGATATTCTGAAGGTTCAATTGATGGCTACACCTTC.

Concerning this clone itself: The junction shows a germline mismatch at one end, possibly a read error. This chain joins TRBV27 and TRBJ2-7; TRBD1 aligns across 7 bases. Germline V gives CDR1 MNHEY, CDR2 SMNVEV (reference sequence). This CDR3 has 15 residues. In DNA, the CDR3 is TGTGTCAGCAGTTTAATTGGTACAGGGGTATACGAGCAGTACTTC. It translates to CVSSLIGTGVYEQYF.

This clone was counted many times. The J gene is TRBJ1-4, the V gene TRBV6-1, with D unresolved. CDR1 and CDR2 from the germline V gene are MNHNS and SASEGT. The CDR3 is made up of 11 amino acids. Trimming pared 8 bases from V and 8 bases from J, leaving 9 bases between. Here the CDR3 reads CASSPGEKLFF. The CDR3 bases are TGTGCCAGCTCCCCGGGGGAAAAACTGTTTTTT.

This clone is classed as medium-sized (0.01 to 0.1%). V usage is TRBV6-1 and J usage is TRBJ1-3, with D possibly matching TRBD1 (5 bases). Germline V gene data show CDR1 as MNHNS and CDR2 as SASEGT. This CDR3 has 13 amino acids. With 8 bases removed from V and 2 bases from J, the gap between germline ends came to 10 bases. CDR3 bases: TGTGCCAGCCCTGGGACGGCTGGAAACACCATATATTTT. It encodes CASPGTAGNTIYF.

This clone was recorded at least ten times. The chain combines TRBV25-1 with TRBJ2-2; TRBD2 agrees at 10 bases. Germline V gives CDR1 MGHDK, CDR2 SYGVNS. The junction had 0 bases not matched to a gene; V was cut back by 7 bases and J by 1 base. The CDR3 runs to 14 residues. CDR3 amino acids: CASKRGGNTGELFF. CDR3 DNA sequence: TGTGCCAGCAAGCGGGGGGGGAACACCGGGGAGCTGTTTTTT.

This clone was detected ten times or more. The rearrangement uses TRBV6-1 and TRBJ2-1; a weak D match, TRBD1 (6 bases). The ends were cut back, 4 bases at V and 0 bases at J, with 13 bases in the middle. The CDR3 runs to 16 residues. Germline values: CDR1 MNHNS, CDR2 SASEGT. Here the CDR3 reads CASSAWDTDSYNEQFF. The CDR3 nucleotides read TGTGCCAGCAGTGCCTGGGACACAGACTCCTACAATGAGCAGTTCTTC.

In this sample, this clone turned up many times. The V call is TRBV19, the J call TRBJ2-7, with D possibly being TRBD1 (6 bases). CDR1 and CDR2 (germline): LNHDA, SQIVND (reference sequence). The ends were cut back, 3 bases at V and 3 bases at J, with 9 bases in the middle. This CDR3 has 13 amino acids. The CDR3 sequence is CASSIGRGYEQYF. DNA for the CDR3: TGTGCCAGTAGTATCGGCAGGGGCTACGAGCAGTACTTC. Together with reference TRBV19 and TRBJ2-7, the CDR3 gives the full variable domain: DGGITQSPKYLFRKEGQNVTLSCEQNLNHDAMYWYRQDPGQGLRLIYYSQIVNDFQKGDIAEGYSVSREKKESFPLTVTSAQKNPTAFYLCASSIGRGYEQYFGPGTRLTVT.

The sample holds many counts of this clone. A much larger clone lies one base from this, so it may be a read error. This sequence joins TRBV19 and TRBJ2-7; TRBD2 aligns across 10 bases. The CDR3 runs 14 residues. Germline assignment: CDR1 LNHDA and CDR2 SQIVND (reference sequence). Germline trimming cut 3 bases from V and 2 bases from J; bases unmatched to any gene: 1. The CDR3 DNA follows: TGTGCCAGTAGTATCCTAGCGGGGGCCTACGAGCAGTACGTC. This gives the protein CASSILAGAYEQYV.

The table lists this clone with many counts. The chain carries TRBV9 and TRBJ1-1; 7 nucleotides line up with TRBD1. The V gene end was trimmed by 1 base and the J gene end by 3 bases; junction bases not matched to a gene: 6. This CDR3 region has 15 residues. The germline V gene has CDR1 SGDLS and CDR2 YYNGEE. The DNA of the CDR3 is TGTGCCAGCAGCGTATGGGCAGGGGGTCACACTGAAGCTTTCTTT. Translated: CASSVWAGGHTEAFF.

This clone has more than one count but fewer than ten. The CDR3 nucleotides are TGTGCCAGCAGCTTGTACAGCTACGAGCAGTACTTC. This gives the protein CASSLYSYEQYF. This sequence joins TRBV7-9 and TRBJ2-7, with D unresolved. Looked up from germline, CDR1 is SEHNR and CDR2 is FQNEAQ (reference sequence). The CDR3 runs 12 residues. V was pared by 3 bases and J by 3 bases, with 6 bases between.

The chain employs TRBV11-2 and TRBJ1-2; D might be TRBD1 (5 bases). This CDR3 has 14 amino acids. The germline gives CDR1 SGHAT, CDR2 FQNNGV. V was pared by 4 bases and J by 4 bases, with 13 bases between. The CDR3 sequence is CASSSTGTVYGYTF. DNA for the CDR3: TGTGCCAGCAGCTCTACGGGGACGGTCTATGGCTACACCTTC.

As concerns this clone: At one end, the junction sequence differs from germline, possibly due to a read error. Other DNA sequences within the sample encode an identical CDR3. The genes are TRBV27 and TRBJ2-6; perhaps TRBD1 as D (5 bases). The germline V gene has CDR1 MNHEY and CDR2 SMNVEV (reference sequence). CDR3 size: 19 residues. The CDR3 DNA sequence: TGTGCCAGCAGTATATCCCCGACAAGGACAACAACGGGGGCCAACGTCCTGACTTTC. Its protein is CASSISPTRTTTGANVLTF. Using reference TRBV27 and TRBJ2-6 for the parts outside the CDR3, the full variable domain is EAQVTQNPRYLITVTGKKLTVTCSQNMNHEYMSWYRQDPGLGLRQIYYSMNVEVTDKGDVPEGYKVSRKEKRNFPLILESPSPNQTSLYFCASSISPTRTTTGANVLTFGAGSRLTVL.

This clone was detected many times. The rearrangement uses TRBV7-2 and TRBJ2-3; 10 nucleotides line up with TRBD2. Germline values: CDR1 SGHTA, CDR2 FQGNSA. V lost 4 bases to trimming and J lost 3 bases; unmatched junction nucleotides: 1. This CDR3 spans 14 amino acids. CDR3 amino acids: CASSSSGRTDTQYF. DNA of the CDR3: TGTGCCAGCAGCTCTAGCGGGAGAACAGATACGCAGTATTTT.

At least ten counts were recorded for this clone. The rearrangement links TRBV30 to TRBJ2-3; TRBD2 matches 11 bases. This CDR3 contains 15 residues. V lost 5 bases, J lost 4 bases, and 8 bases stayed unmatched. Germline values: CDR1 GTSNPN, CDR2 SVGIG (reference sequence). The CDR3 nucleotides read TGTGCCTGGGGTTTCCTAGCGGGAGGCCCAGATACGCAGTATTTT. Protein: CAWGFLAGGPDTQYF.

This clone was seen at least ten times. The chain employs TRBV7-8 and TRBJ1-1; D may be TRBD1 (6 bases). Germline values: CDR1 SGHVS, CDR2 FQNEAQ. There are 15 residues in the CDR3. V was shortened by 1 base and J by 1 base, with 10 bases between the two germline ends. The CDR3 nucleotides read TGTGCCAGCAGCTTAGAGGGACAAAGGAACACTGAAGCTTTCTTT. Translated, it gives CASSLEGQRNTEAFF. Drawing the rest from reference TRBV7-8 and TRBJ1-1, the complete variable domain is GAGVSQSPRYKVAKRGQDVALRCDPISGHVSLFWYQQALGQGPEFLTYFQNEAQLDKSGLPSDRFFAERPEGSVSTLKIQRTQQEDSAVYLCASSLEGQRNTEAFFGQGTRLTVV.

The chain employs TRBV4-3 and TRBJ2-7, with TRBD1 matching over 8 bases. Germline V gene lookup returns CDR1 LGHNA and CDR2 YSLEER. J was trimmed by 4 bases and V by 3 bases; bases with no gene match: 8. There are 15 residues in the CDR3. In DNA, the CDR3 is TGCGCCAGCAGCCACAGACAGGGGACGAGTTACGAGCAGTACTTC. This sequence encodes CASSHRQGTSYEQYF.

About this clone itself: At one of its ends the junction is not consistent with the germline gene, which may arise from a read error. The CDR3, as DNA: TGCAGTGCTAGCCTTGGACTAGCGGCGGACTCCTACGATCAGTACTTC. Translated, it gives CSASLGLAADSYDQYF. This rearrangement joins TRBV20-1 to TRBJ2-7, with 10 positions matching TRBD2. Germline V CDR1 and CDR2: DFQATT, SNEGSKA (reference sequence). The CDR3 is 16 amino acids.

This clone was recorded many times. V gene TRBV7-6 combines with J gene TRBJ2-3; possibly TRBD1 or TRBD2 for D (5 bases each). Germline V gives CDR1 SGHVS, CDR2 FNYEAQ. V was pared by 1 base and J by 1 base, with 9 bases between. The CDR3 is 15 residues long. CDR3 amino acids: CASSLGGPGTDTQYF. In DNA form, the CDR3 reads TGTGCCAGCAGCTTAGGGGGACCCGGCACAGATACGCAGTATTTT. Complete variable domain (other parts from reference TRBV7-6 and TRBJ2-3): GAGVSQSPRYKVTKRGQDVALRCDPISGHVSLYWYRQALGQGPEFLTYFNYEAQQDKSGLPNDRFSAERPEGSISTLTIQRTEQRDSAMYRCASSLGGPGTDTQYFGPGTRLTVL.

This clone was seen at least ten times. The rearrangement uses TRBV6-6 and TRBJ2-3, with 8 bases aligning to TRBD2. The CDR3 consists of 17 residues. The germline CDR1 and CDR2 sequences are MNHNY and SVGAGI (reference sequence). The V segment lost 5 bases and the J segment 4 bases; nucleotides outside the gene matches: 14. The DNA for the CDR3 is TGTGCCAGCAGTCGACCAAAGCGGGAGACGGGCTCAGATACGCAGTATTTT. Its translation is CASSRPKRETGSDTQYF.

This clone was observed at least ten times. The V and J genes are TRBV7-3 and TRBJ1-2, with D maybe TRBD1 (5 bases). Germline V gene lookup returns CDR1 SGHTA and CDR2 FQGTGA. With 2 bases removed from V and 5 bases from J, the gap between germline ends came to 12 bases. The CDR3 covers 14 residues. The CDR3 coding sequence is TGTGCCAGCAGCTTAGGCAGGGACGGATATGGCTACACCTTC. Translation gives CASSLGRDGYGYTF.